This passage covers 28 T cell receptor beta chains from one sample sequenced in a study of blood T cell repertoires in COVID-19. Produced via immunoSEQ multiplex PCR; TCRdb's table is partial and in-frame only. Counted here are about 60,000 clones, 80% to 95% occurring once; the ten biggest clones make up approximately 15%. Input material: peripheral blood. The receptors were sampled from a human donor with active COVID-19. The donor label of this sample is uncertain.

The chain recombines TRBV5-1 with TRBJ2-2, with 8 positions matching TRBD1. The CDR3 is 15 residues long. Germline-derived CDR1 and CDR2 are SGHRS and YFSETQ. After removal of 0 bases from V and 7 bases from J, the junction contained 5 bases not matched to a gene. The CDR3 region is CASSLAQGAGGELFF. The CDR3 DNA reads as TGCGCCAGCAGCTTGGCCCAGGGGGCTGGCGGGGAGCTGTTTTTT.

This clone was seen just once. The V gene is TRBV24-1, the J gene TRBJ2-7; TRBD1 is a possible D gene (7 bases). CDR1 and CDR2 from the germline V gene are KGHDR and SFDVKD. The CDR3 extends over 16 amino acids. Trimming took 3 bases from V and 2 from J, leaving 16 bases between them. CDR3 sequence reads: CATSDARLGGTYEQYV. CDR3 DNA sequence: TGTGCCACCAGTGATGCCCGACTAGGGGGCACCTACGAGCAGTACGTC.

The chain recombines TRBV27 with TRBJ2-3; tentative D call: TRBD2 (6 bases). The V gene's germline CDR1 is MNHEY and CDR2 SMNVEV (reference sequence). V shed 10 bases and J shed 1 base, with 9 bases lying between them. CDR3 length: 12 amino acids. Written as DNA, the CDR3 is TGTGCCACCGCGGGACGCACAGATACGCAGTATTTT. Protein product: CATAGRTDTQYF.

This clone was counted a few times. The genes are TRBV28 and TRBJ2-7; D unclear. The germline V and J ends were trimmed by 4 bases and 4 bases, with 8 bases remaining between them. The germline gives CDR1 MDHEN, CDR2 SYDVKM. The CDR3 extends over 12 amino acids. The CDR3 reads CASSSPPYEQYF. In DNA, the CDR3 is TGTGCCAGCAGTTCCCCCCCGTACGAGCAGTACTTC. The full variable domain, its missing parts supplied by reference TRBV28 and TRBJ2-7, is DVKVTQSSRYLVKRTGEKVFLECVQDMDHENMFWYRQDPGLGLRLIYFSYDVKMKEKGDIPEGYSVSREKKERFSLILESASTNQTSMYLCASSSPPYEQYFGPGTRLTVT.

This chain links TRBV5-1 with TRBJ2-2, with a possible D match to TRBD1 (5 bases). Trimming shortened V by 4 bases and J by 6 bases, and 10 bases separated the two germline ends. The CDR3 is 13 residues long. From germline, CDR1 is SGHRS and CDR2 YFSETQ. The CDR3 reads CASSLTAPGELFF. The CDR3 DNA sequence: TGCGCCAGCAGCCTGACAGCCCCCGGGGAGCTGTTTTTT.

The rearrangement joins TRBV29-1 to TRBJ2-1, with D perhaps matching TRBD1 (5 bases). Trimming took off 7 bases at V and 4 bases at J, with 14 bases between the two ends. Germline V lookup: CDR1 SQVTM, CDR2 ANQGSEA. The CDR3 length is 13 residues. As DNA, the CDR3 is TGCAGCGCCTGCCTAGGGGATTACAATGAGCAGTTCTTC. Its translation is CSACLGDYNEQFF.

This chain joins TRBV10-3 and TRBJ2-7; the D gene is possibly TRBD1 (6 bases). The CDR3 is made up of 15 amino acids. Germline V gene sequence: CDR1 ENHRY, CDR2 SYGVKD. The ends were cut back, 3 bases at V and 2 bases at J, with 14 bases in the middle. The CDR3, as DNA: TGTGCCATCAGTGAAGGGGACATGACAACCTACGAGCAGTACTTC. Residues: CAISEGDMTTYEQYF.

This chain joins TRBV4-2 and TRBJ2-1; TRBD2 aligns across 10 bases. V lost 4 bases, J lost 8 bases, and 20 bases stayed unmatched. Germline assignment: CDR1 LGHNA and CDR2 YNFKEQ. The CDR3 covers 19 residues. Here the CDR3 reads CASSPPTHAASGSPYEQFF. The CDR3 DNA follows: TGTGCCAGCAGCCCCCCTACTCATGCGGCTAGCGGGAGTCCCTATGAGCAGTTCTTC.

V is TRBV6-5 and J is TRBJ1-6; D not resolved. V was pared by 2 bases and J by 7 bases, with 3 bases between. Germline-derived CDR1 and CDR2 are MNHEY and SVGAGI. The CDR3 sequence is 12 residues long. Here the CDR3 reads CASSYPNSPLHF. DNA for the CDR3: TGTGCCAGCAGTTACCCGAATTCACCCCTCCACTTT.

The chain joins TRBV6-2 or TRBV6-3 to TRBJ2-7; D possibly corresponds to TRBD1 (6 bases). V lost 5 bases, J lost 2 bases, and 10 bases lay in between. The V gene's germline CDR1 is MNHEY and CDR2 SVGEGT. This CDR3 spans 13 amino acids. This chain's CDR3 is CASSRTAPYEQYF. The CDR3 DNA is TGTGCCAGCAGTAGGACAGCACCCTACGAGCAGTACTTC.

By share, this clone ranks as medium-sized (0.01 to 0.1%). The chain uses TRBV4-1 and TRBJ2-7; no definite D call. Germline-derived CDR1 and CDR2 are MGHRA and YSYEKL. This CDR3 has 13 amino acids. With 3 bases removed from V and 4 bases from J, the gap between germline ends came to 10 bases. As DNA, the CDR3 is TGCGCCAGCAGCCAGGCACAGCCTTACGAGCAGTACTTC. Translating gives CASSQAQPYEQYF.

This CDR3 is CASSRWEVQGLYEQYV. CDR3 in DNA: TGTGCCAGCAGCCGCTGGGAGGTACAGGGGTTATACGAGCAGTACGTC. The chain employs TRBV5-6 and TRBJ2-7, with a weak D call TRBD1 (7 bases). Germline loops: CDR1 SGHDT, CDR2 YYEEEE. This CDR3 region has 16 residues. Deletions cut 4 bases from V and 4 bases from J, with 21 bases between.

This chain connects TRBV7-2 to TRBJ2-5; 10 positions agree with TRBD2. Unmatched junction bases numbered 6, after V lost 1 base and J lost 1 base. Germline V gives CDR1 SGHTA, CDR2 FQGNSA. This CDR3 has 17 residues. The CDR3 nucleotides read TGTGCCAGCAGCTTAGGGGCTAGCGGGAGTGGCCAAGAGACCCAGTACTTC. It is translated as CASSLGASGSGQETQYF.

This clone is a singleton in its sample. The V call is TRBV5-4, the J call TRBJ1-5, with 7 bases lining up with TRBD1. Per germline, CDR1 SGHNT and CDR2 YYREEE (reference sequence). Trimming cost V 3 bases and J 4 bases; bases outside gene matches: 4. The CDR3 is made up of 14 amino acids. CDR3 DNA: TGTGCCAGCAGCTCACAGGGGATGAATCAGCCCCAGCATTTT. Its protein product is CASSSQGMNQPQHF.

The chain couples TRBV4-1 to TRBJ2-7, with 9 bases matching TRBD1. Trimming at V came to 3 bases and at J to 1 base, leaving 4 bases not matched to a gene. Germline assignment: CDR1 MGHRA and CDR2 YSYEKL. This CDR3 has 15 amino acids. CDR3 sequence: CASSHGTGRSYEQYF. For the CDR3, the DNA is TGCGCCAGCAGCCACGGGACAGGGCGTTCCTACGAGCAGTACTTC.

The genes are TRBV3-1 (or the pseudogene TRBV3-2) and TRBJ1-1, with 10 bases that match TRBD1. Germline loops: CDR1 LGHDT, CDR2 YNNKEL (reference sequence). V lost 5 bases and J lost 4; bases outside the gene matches: 13. The CDR3 consists of 17 residues. CDR3 region: CASSYGTGAGMGTEAFF. In DNA form, the CDR3 reads TGTGCCAGCAGCTATGGGACAGGGGCGGGGATGGGCACTGAAGCTTTCTTT.

This chain links TRBV7-9 with TRBJ1-1; D possibly corresponds to TRBD1 (6 bases). The CDR3 runs 14 residues. The V gene lost 1 base and the J gene lost 4 bases, with 10 bases spanning the gap. Germline V lookup: CDR1 SEHNR, CDR2 FQNEAQ (reference sequence). CDR3 sequence: CASSLVGRGTEAFF. In DNA form, the CDR3 reads TGTGCCAGCAGCTTAGTCGGCAGGGGCACTGAAGCTTTCTTT.

The chain employs TRBV4-3 and TRBJ1-1, with a tentative D call TRBD1 (6 bases). The V end was cut by 0 bases, the J end by 1 base, with 21 bases between. From germline, CDR1 is LGHNA and CDR2 YSLEER. The CDR3 length is 19 residues. CDR3 sequence (DNA): TGCGCCAGCAGCCAAGATCTTTACAGGGACCAGGCACAGAACACTGAAGCTTTCTTT. It yields the protein CASSQDLYRDQAQNTEAFF.

The V gene is TRBV6-5, the J gene TRBJ1-1; TRBD1 might be the D (6 bases). Deletions cut 7 bases from V and 0 bases from J, with 12 bases between. The CDR3 is 14 residues long. CDR1 and CDR2 from the germline V gene are MNHEY and SVGAGI. This chain's CDR3 is CASKTGQMNTEAFF. CDR3 coding DNA: TGTGCCAGCAAAACTGGACAGATGAACACTGAAGCTTTCTTT.

This clone was seen just once. This rearrangement joins TRBV19 to TRBJ1-2; TRBD1 matches at 7 bases. The J segment lost 8 bases and the V segment lost 5 bases, leaving 11 bases of the junction unmatched. The CDR3 spans 14 residues. CDR1 and CDR2 (germline): LNHDA, SQIVND (reference sequence). CDR3 sequence: CASSLGQAIGGYTF. CDR3 nucleotide sequence: TGTGCCAGTAGTTTAGGACAGGCCATCGGGGGCTACACCTTC.

This clone was detected a few times. This rearrangement joins TRBV6-5 to TRBJ1-2; D is ambiguous. V dropped 2 bases and J dropped 1 base, with 5 bases sitting between them. CDR1 is MNHEY, CDR2 SVGAGI, per germline. This CDR3 spans 13 amino acids. CDR3 coding DNA: TGTGCCAGCAGTTACGGGCATAACTATGGCTACACCTTC. This translates into CASSYGHNYGYTF.

This chain uses TRBV7-8 with TRBJ2-1; D possibly corresponds to TRBD2 (5 bases). V was clipped by 2 bases and J by 6 bases, with 8 bases between them. Per the germline V gene, CDR1 is SGHVS and CDR2 is FQNEAQ. The CDR3 extends over 13 amino acids. The CDR3 DNA reads TGTGCCAGCAGCTTAAATGCGGGCAATGAGCAGTTCTTC. It is translated as CASSLNAGNEQFF.

A few counts support this clone. The chain recombines TRBV4-1 with TRBJ2-7, with 8 bases matching TRBD2. V lost 0 bases, J lost 1 base, and 2 bases stayed unmatched. The CDR3 covers 15 residues. CDR1 and CDR2 from the germline V gene are MGHRA and YSYEKL. The CDR3 nucleotides read TGCGCCAGCAGCCAAGATAGCGGGGATTCCTACGAGCAGTACTTC. Translation gives CASSQDSGDSYEQYF.

The gene calls are TRBV6-5 and TRBJ1-5; a possible D gene is TRBD1 (6 bases). Germline V gene sequence: CDR1 MNHEY, CDR2 SVGAGI. V was trimmed by 9 bases and J by 6 bases, leaving 12 bases between them. This CDR3 contains 12 residues. CDR3 nucleotide sequence: TGTGCCAGTCGAGGGGGGGGTCAGCCCCAGCATTTT. Its translation is CASRGGGQPQHF.

The chain links TRBV10-3 to TRBJ2-6; TRBD2 matches 12 bases. The V segment lost 10 bases and the J segment 6 bases; nucleotides outside the gene matches: 13. CDR1 is ENHRY and CDR2 is SYGVKD in the germline V gene. The CDR3 runs to 17 residues. CDR3 loop: CATPSGRAAEVANVLTF. The DNA of the CDR3 is TGTGCCACCCCTAGCGGGAGGGCCGCGGAAGTGGCCAACGTCCTGACTTTC.

The chain joins TRBV5-1 to TRBJ2-1, with TRBD1 identical over 9 bases. CDR1 and CDR2 from the germline V gene are SGHRS and YFSETQ. There are 15 residues in the CDR3. V was clipped by 2 bases and J by 3 bases; unmatched bases: 3. CDR3 in DNA: TGCGCCAGCAGCTTTGGGGACAGGGTCTACAATGAGCAGTTCTTC. Its translation: CASSFGDRVYNEQFF.

The V gene is TRBV3-1 (or the pseudogene TRBV3-2), the J gene TRBJ2-1, with 14 bases aligning to TRBD2. CDR3 length equals 16 residues. Germline lookup yields CDR1 LGHDT and CDR2 YNNKEL (reference sequence). Trimming at V came to 4 bases and at J to 6 bases, leaving 5 bases not matched to a gene. CDR3 coding DNA: TGTGCCAGCAGCCGGGGGACTAGCGGGAGCTCCAATGAGCAGTTCTTC. Its protein product is CASSRGTSGSSNEQFF.

J is TRBJ2-3 and V is TRBV7-3, with TRBD1 matching over 7 bases. The V and J ends lost 1 base and 2 bases, in that order; junction bases with no gene match: 6. The CDR3 is 16 amino acids. The germline V gene has CDR1 SGHTA and CDR2 FQGTGA. CDR3 DNA: TGTGCCAGCAGCTTAATTGGGACAGCGAACACAGATACGCAGTATTTT. It encodes CASSLIGTANTDTQYF.